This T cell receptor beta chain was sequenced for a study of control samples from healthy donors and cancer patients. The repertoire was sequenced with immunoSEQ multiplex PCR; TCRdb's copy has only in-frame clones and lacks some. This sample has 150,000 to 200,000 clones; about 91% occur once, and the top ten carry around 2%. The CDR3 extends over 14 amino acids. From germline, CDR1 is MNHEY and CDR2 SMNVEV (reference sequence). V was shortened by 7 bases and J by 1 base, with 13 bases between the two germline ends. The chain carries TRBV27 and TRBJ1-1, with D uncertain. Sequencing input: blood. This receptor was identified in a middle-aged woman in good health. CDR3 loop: CASNHINSNTEAFF. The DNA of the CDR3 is TGTGCCAGCAACCACATTAATTCGAACACTGAAGCTTTCTTT.